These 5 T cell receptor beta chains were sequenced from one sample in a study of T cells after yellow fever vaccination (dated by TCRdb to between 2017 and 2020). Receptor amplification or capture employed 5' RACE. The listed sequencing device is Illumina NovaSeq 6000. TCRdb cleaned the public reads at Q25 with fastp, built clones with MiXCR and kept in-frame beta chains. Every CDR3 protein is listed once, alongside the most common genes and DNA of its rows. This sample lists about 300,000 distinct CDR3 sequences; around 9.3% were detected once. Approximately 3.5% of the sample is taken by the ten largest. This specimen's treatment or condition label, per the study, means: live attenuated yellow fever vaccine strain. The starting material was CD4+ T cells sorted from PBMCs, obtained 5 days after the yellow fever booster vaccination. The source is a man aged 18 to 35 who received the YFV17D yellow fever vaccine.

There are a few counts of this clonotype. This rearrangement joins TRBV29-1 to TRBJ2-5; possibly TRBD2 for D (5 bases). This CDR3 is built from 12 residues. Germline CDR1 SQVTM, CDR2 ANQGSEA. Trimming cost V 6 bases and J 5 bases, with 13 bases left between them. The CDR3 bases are TGCAGCGTCCTTACTAGTTCGGAGACCCAGTACTTC. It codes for CSVLTSSETQYF.

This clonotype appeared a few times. The CDR3, as DNA: TGTGCCAGCAGCGTCGGGGACGGGCAGGGGCCCCAGCATTTT. This translates into CASSVGDGQGPQHF. This rearrangement joins TRBV9 to TRBJ1-5; the D gene is possibly TRBD1 (5 bases). Germline lookup yields CDR1 SGDLS and CDR2 YYNGEE. There are 14 residues in the CDR3. Trimming stripped 2 bases from V and 9 bases from J, with 15 bases between.

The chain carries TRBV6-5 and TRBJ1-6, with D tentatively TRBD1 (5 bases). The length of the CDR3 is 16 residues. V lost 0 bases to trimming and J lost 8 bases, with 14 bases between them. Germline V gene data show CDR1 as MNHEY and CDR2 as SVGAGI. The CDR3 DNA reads TGTGCCAGCAGTTACTCGAGGCAGGGAGGGGATTCACCCCTCCACTTT. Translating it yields CASSYSRQGGDSPLHF.

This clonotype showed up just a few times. CDR3 nucleotide sequence: TGTGCCAGCAAGTTAATGGACGCGACCCACACCGGGGAGCTGTTTTTT. Protein: CASKLMDATHTGELFF. V is TRBV6-5 and J is TRBJ2-2; D unresolved. The V gene lost 7 bases and the J gene lost 3 bases, with 18 bases spanning the gap. CDR1 MNHEY and CDR2 SVGAGI come from the germline V gene. The CDR3 sequence is 16 residues long.

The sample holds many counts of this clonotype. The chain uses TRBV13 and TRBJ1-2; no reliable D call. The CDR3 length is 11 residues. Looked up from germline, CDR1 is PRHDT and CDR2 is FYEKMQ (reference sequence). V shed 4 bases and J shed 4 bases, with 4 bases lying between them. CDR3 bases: TGTGCCAGCAGCTCCTTCTATGGCTACACCTTC. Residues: CASSSFYGYTF.